This entry lists 20 T cell receptor beta chains sequenced from one sample in a study of human T cells and chemical hapten exposure. Single cDNA molecules in the library carried unique molecular identifiers attached during preparation. MiXCR was run by TCRdb on the reads, yielding one entry per CDR3 protein. The table shows about 120,000 distinct CDR3 sequences, with about 7.7% occurring only once. Whole blood that had not been fractionated was the source of extracted total RNA. The sample comprised whole blood. The receptors stem from a human donor in good health. Some clones in this sample may be carry-over from other donors' samples.

This chain uses TRBV15 with TRBJ2-7; 8 bases are shared with TRBD2. CDR1 is LNHNV, CDR2 YYDKDF, per germline (reference sequence). V was clipped by 0 bases and J by 5 bases; unmatched bases: 9. CDR3 size: 16 residues. This CDR3 is CATSRDPSGSWNEQYF. The CDR3, as DNA: TGTGCCACCAGCAGAGATCCGAGCGGGAGTTGGAACGAGCAGTACTTC.

Many counts were recorded for this clonotype. The chain is built from TRBV15 and TRBJ1-5; maybe TRBD1 (5 bases). Germline CDR1 reads LNHNV; CDR2 reads YYDKDF (reference sequence). This CDR3 spans 17 amino acids. The V end lost 5 bases, the J end lost 0 bases, and 17 bases lay between the germline ends. The CDR3 DNA reads as TGTGCCACCAGCGTATTCCCTCGGACATCTAGCAATCAGCCCCAGCATTTT. Amino acids: CATSVFPRTSSNQPQHF. Looking up the rest from reference TRBV15 and TRBJ1-5 gives the full variable domain: DAMVIQNPRYQVTQFGKPVTLSCSQTLNHNVMYWYQQKSSQAPKLLFHYYDKDFNNEADTPDNFQSRRPNTSFCFLDIRSPGLGDTAMYLCATSVFPRTSSNQPQHFGDGTRLSIL.

The CDR3 DNA reads TGCAGTGCTAGAAGGGCAGGGGATCACACCGGGGAGCTGTTTTTT. Protein product: CSARRAGDHTGELFF. The chain couples TRBV20-1 to TRBJ2-2; TRBD1 might be the D (6 bases). The CDR3 covers 15 residues. V lost 2 bases, J lost 3 bases, and 13 bases lay in between. Germline V gene lookup returns CDR1 DFQATT and CDR2 SNEGSKA (reference sequence).

This clonotype was picked up a small number of times. The genes are TRBV6-1 and TRBJ2-1; 15 positions match TRBD2. Germline assignment: CDR1 MNHNS and CDR2 SASEGT. This CDR3 has 15 residues. V lost 10 bases, J lost 9 bases, and 10 bases stayed unmatched. The CDR3 here is CATRRTSGGVGEQFF. In nucleotides, the CDR3 is TGTGCCACCCGAAGGACTAGCGGGGGGGTGGGTGAGCAGTTCTTC.

This clonotype has at least ten counts. J is TRBJ1-6 and V is TRBV7-3; D ambiguous. This CDR3 region has 14 residues. Germline lookup yields CDR1 SGHTA and CDR2 FQGTGA. The V end lost 5 bases, the J end lost 11 bases, and 16 bases lay between the germline ends. The CDR3 bases are TGTGCCAGCAGCGAAAAAACCTCCGGCCCACCCCTCCACTTT. It yields the protein CASSEKTSGPPLHF.

As for this clonotype: One base away lies a much larger clone, so this may be a sequencing read error. Because it lacks the conserved phenylalanine or tryptophan at the end, this CDR3 is likely a read error. J is TRBJ1-4 and V is TRBV7-9; D is ambiguous. Trimming cost V 6 bases and J 0 bases, with 8 bases left between them. CDR1 is SEHNR, CDR2 FQNEAQ, per germline (reference sequence). The CDR3 is 14 amino acids. This CDR3 is CASRVDSTNEKLFS. The CDR3 bases are TGTGCCAGCAGAGTGGACTCAACTAATGAAAAACTGTTTTCT.

This clonotype was counted at least ten times. CDR3 DNA sequence: TGTGCCAGCAGCCCCCACCAGGGGCCGACAGGCTACACCTTC. Amino acid sequence: CASSPHQGPTGYTF. The rearrangement joins TRBV14 to TRBJ1-2, with D possibly being TRBD1 (6 bases). Germline V CDR1 and CDR2: SGHDN, FVKESK. The ends were cut back, 4 bases at V and 8 bases at J, with 17 bases in the middle. This CDR3 spans 14 amino acids.

This clonotype was counted only a few times. The rearrangement joins TRBV4-3 to TRBJ2-3; 8 nucleotides match TRBD2. J gave up 2 bases and V 0 bases, and 10 bases lay outside the gene matches. The CDR3 has 18 amino acids. The germline CDR1 and CDR2 sequences are LGHNA and YSLEER. CDR3 in amino acids: CASSQDLLQRGLTDTQYF. The CDR3 coding sequence is TGCGCCAGCAGCCAAGATCTACTACAGCGGGGGCTCACAGATACGCAGTATTTT.

This clonotype was found many times. The J gene is TRBJ1-1, the V gene TRBV10-3; 8 positions agree with TRBD1. Germline V CDR1 and CDR2: ENHRY, SYGVKD. The V gene end was trimmed by 4 bases and the J gene end by 3 bases; junction bases not matched to a gene: 10. This CDR3 has 16 residues. The CDR3 is CAISGVAGGSDTEAFF. The CDR3 coding sequence is TGTGCCATCAGTGGAGTAGCAGGGGGCTCTGACACTGAAGCTTTCTTT.

This chain joins TRBV2 and TRBJ1-2; possibly TRBD1 for D (5 bases). Germline CDR1 and CDR2: SNHLY and FYNNEI. The CDR3 runs 12 residues. The ends were cut back, 7 bases at V and 4 bases at J, with 10 bases in the middle. The DNA of the CDR3 is TGTGCCAGCAATGGGGGAGGCTATGGCTACACCTTC. This encodes CASNGGGYGYTF.

This clonotype was detected only a few times. This chain uses TRBV6-5 with TRBJ2-5; D is possibly TRBD2 (6 bases). The CDR3 consists of 16 residues. The V gene's germline CDR1 is MNHEY and CDR2 SVGAGI. Deletions cut 5 bases from V and 1 base from J, with 17 bases between. CDR3 sequence: CASSPGLHSGQETQYF. CDR3 in DNA: TGTGCCAGCAGTCCGGGGTTACATAGCGGCCAAGAGACCCAGTACTTC.

This clonotype has a handful of counts. The gene calls are TRBV12-3 or TRBV12-4 and TRBJ2-4; D is unresolved. This CDR3 spans 16 amino acids. V shed 3 bases and J shed 0 bases, with 12 bases lying between them. The CDR3 DNA sequence: TGTGCCAGCAGTTTGCACTTACTAACAGCCAAAAACATTCAGTACTTC. This gives the protein CASSLHLLTAKNIQYF.

The rearrangement joins TRBV19 to TRBJ2-2; 8 bases fit TRBD2. CDR1 is LNHDA, CDR2 SQIVND, per germline (reference sequence). This CDR3 spans 14 amino acids. V lost 7 bases, J lost 5 bases, and 6 bases stayed unmatched. The CDR3 DNA follows: TGTGCCAGTACCGGGACTAGTTTAACCGGGGAGCTGTTTTTT. Translated, it gives CASTGTSLTGELFF. Full variable domain (rest looked up from reference TRBV19 and TRBJ2-2): DGGITQSPKYLFRKEGQNVTLSCEQNLNHDAMYWYRQDPGQGLRLIYYSQIVNDFQKGDIAEGYSVSREKKESFPLTVTSAQKNPTAFYLCASTGTSLTGELFFGEGSRLTVL.

This clonotype was picked up many times. The gene calls are TRBV12-3 or TRBV12-4 and TRBJ1-1; TRBD1 aligns across 7 bases. There are 14 residues in the CDR3. With 5 bases clipped from V and 2 bases from J, the junction kept 5 bases outside the gene matches. CDR3 residues: CASSLRDSNTEAFF. CDR3 DNA sequence: TGTGCCAGCAGTCTCCGGGACAGTAACACTGAAGCTTTCTTT.

This clonotype was counted many times. V gene TRBV20-1 combines with J gene TRBJ1-2; the D is unclear. The CDR3 consists of 12 residues. Trimming removed 6 bases from V and 4 bases from J, with 12 bases in between. CDR1 is DFQATT and CDR2 is SNEGSKA in the germline V gene (reference sequence). The CDR3 reads CSAESTGYGYTF. CDR3 coding DNA: TGCAGTGCCGAGTCGACTGGCTATGGCTACACCTTC.

This clonotype was found many times. The rearrangement uses TRBV4-2 and TRBJ1-5; D perhaps matches TRBD1 (6 bases). Trimming shortened V by 1 base and J by 7 bases, and 11 bases separated the two germline ends. The CDR3 consists of 14 residues. CDR1 LGHNA and CDR2 YNFKEQ come from the germline V gene. CDR3 amino acids: CASSQVTQGQPQHF. The CDR3 DNA reads as TGTGCCAGCAGCCAAGTTACCCAGGGGCAGCCCCAGCATTTT.

This clonotype was picked up a small number of times. This chain links TRBV29-1 with TRBJ1-3; possibly TRBD1 for D (5 bases). V was pared by 3 bases and J by 3 bases, with 6 bases between. The germline gives CDR1 SQVTM, CDR2 ANQGSEA. The CDR3 extends over 12 amino acids. DNA of the CDR3: TGCAGCGTTGAGACAGATGGAAACACCATATATTTT. This encodes CSVETDGNTIYF. Variable domain in full (rest from reference TRBV29-1 and TRBJ1-3): SAVISQKPSRDICQRGTSLTIQCQVDSQVTMMFWYRQQPGQSLTLIATANQGSEATYESGFVIDKFPISRPNLTFSTLTVSNMSPEDSSIYLCSVETDGNTIYFGEGSWLTVV.

This clonotype was detected only a few times. V is TRBV18 and J is TRBJ2-3, with TRBD1 matching over 8 bases. CDR3 length equals 14 residues. In germline, CDR1 is KGHSH, CDR2 LQKENI. Trimming took 0 bases from V and 5 from J; bases not matched to a gene: 1. The CDR3 is CASSPPQGEDTQYF. Written as DNA, the CDR3 is TGTGCCAGCTCACCACCACAGGGGGAAGATACGCAGTATTTT.

This clonotype came up many times. The chain joins TRBV27 to TRBJ2-5, with D possibly TRBD1 on 6 matching bases. The CDR3 runs to 16 residues. CDR1 and CDR2 (germline): MNHEY, SMNVEV (reference sequence). The V and J ends lost 1 base and 6 bases respectively, with 18 bases between them. This CDR3 reads CASSLFFDRLIQTQYF. The CDR3 DNA is TGTGCCAGCAGTTTATTCTTTGACAGGTTGATCCAGACCCAGTACTTC.

A note on this clonotype: The junction departs from the called germline gene at one end, perhaps through a read error. V gene TRBV2 combines with J gene TRBJ2-3, with D hard to call. Germline lookup yields CDR1 SNHLY and CDR2 FYNNEI. The CDR3 is made up of 16 amino acids. The DNA of the CDR3 is TGTGCCAGCAGTGACAGCAGGTCAAGACTCACAGAAACGCAGTATTTT. Protein sequence: CASSDSRSRLTETQYF.